Listed below are T cell receptor beta chains from one sample, sequenced in a study of T cells in localized non-small cell lung cancer. TCRdb's copy holds only in-frame clones and misses some; the assay was immunoSEQ multiplex PCR. The sample has 20,000 to 30,000 clones, less than 90% seen once. Sequenced material: peripheral blood, taken before any cancer treatment. These receptors came from a female donor older than 55 with stage I lung adenocarcinoma. Both conserved end residues are part of each CDR3. A D gene is named only where the DNA matches it firmly. Clone size is given for some rows only: seen once, a few or many times, or a class if the clone is expanded.

V: TRBV5-6; D: NA; size: NA; J: TRBJ1-6; CDR3: CASSLEGVPTLHF; DNA: TGTGCCAGCAGCTTGGAAGGGGTTCCTACCCTCCACTTT
V: TRBV30; D: TRBD1; size: NA; J: TRBJ1-2; CDR3: CAWTVDRGSYTF; DNA: TGTGCCTGGACCGTAGACAGGGGAAGCTACACCTTC
V: TRBV7-2; D: TRBD1; size: NA; J: TRBJ1-5; CDR3: CASSPRTGEGNQPQHF; DNA: TGTGCCAGCAGCCCGAGGACAGGGGAGGGCAATCAGCCCCAGCATTTT
V: TRBV9; D: NA; size: few; J: TRBJ1-3; CDR3: CASRGRSSGNTIYF; DNA: TGTGCCAGCAGGGGGAGAAGCTCTGGAAACACCATATATTTT
V: TRBV19; D: TRBD1; size: once; J: TRBJ1-1; CDR3: CASRGTGLSTEAFF; DNA: TGTGCCAGCAGGGGGACAGGGTTATCCACTGAAGCTTTCTTT
V: TRBV6-1; D: NA; size: NA; J: TRBJ1-2; CDR3: CASSELTVPYGYTF; DNA: TGTGCCAGCAGTGAATTAACGGTCCCCTATGGCTACACCTTC
V: TRBV28; D: NA; size: NA; J: TRBJ1-3; CDR3: CASAGSGNTIYF; DNA: TGTGCCAGCGCCGGCTCTGGAAACACCATATATTTT
V: TRBV19; D: TRBD1; size: NA; J: TRBJ1-2; CDR3: CASSEQGRQSYGYTF; DNA: TGTGCCAGTAGTGAACAGGGGAGACAGAGCTATGGCTACACCTTC
V: TRBV6-5; D: NA; size: NA; J: TRBJ2-2; CDR3: CASSLGFTGELFF; DNA: TGTGCCAGCAGCCTGGGTTTTACCGGGGAGCTGTTTTTT
V: TRBV27; D: TRBD2; size: few; J: TRBJ2-2; CDR3: CATGPGGTGELFF; DNA: TGTGCCACCGGGCCCGGGGGGACCGGGGAGCTGTTTTTT
V: TRBV5-1; D: NA; size: once; J: TRBJ2-5; CDR3: CASSRTPYQETQYF; DNA: TGCGCCAGCAGCCGTACACCGTACCAAGAGACCCAGTACTTC
V: TRBV20-1; D: TRBD1; size: NA; J: TRBJ1-2; CDR3: CSGMTGNGYTF; DNA: TGCAGTGGGATGACAGGGAATGGCTACACCTTC
V: TRBV29-1; D: NA; size: NA; J: TRBJ2-1; CDR3: CSVRRGPSYNEQFF; DNA: TGCAGCGTTCGTCGGGGGCCCTCCTACAATGAGCAGTTCTTC
V: TRBV19; D: NA; size: few; J: TRBJ2-3; CDR3: CASGTGGGRGTDTQYF; DNA: TGTGCCAGTGGGACTGGAGGGGGCCGGGGCACAGATACGCAGTATTTT
V: TRBV2; D: NA; size: NA; J: TRBJ1-6; CDR3: CASKGVYNSPLHF; DNA: TGTGCCAGCAAGGGGGTATATAATTCACCCCTCCACTTT
V: TRBV27; D: TRBD2; size: NA; J: TRBJ2-1; CDR3: CASSYSGRAYNEQFF; DNA: TGTGCCAGCTCCTATAGCGGGAGGGCTTACAATGAGCAGTTCTTC
V: TRBV11-2; D: TRBD2; size: NA; J: TRBJ2-1; CDR3: CASSLEPSGMRQFF; DNA: TGTGCCAGCAGCTTAGAACCTAGCGGGATGAGACAGTTCTTC
V: TRBV5-1; D: TRBD1; size: NA; J: TRBJ1-1; CDR3: CASSFGGTDTEAFF; DNA: TGCGCCAGCAGCTTCGGGGGGACAGACACTGAAGCTTTCTTT
V: TRBV11-2; D: NA; size: NA; J: TRBJ1-1; CDR3: CASSDPPGPEAFF; DNA: TGTGCCAGCAGCGACCCACCGGGACCGGAAGCTTTCTTT
V: TRBV7-3; D: TRBD2; size: NA; J: TRBJ2-3; CDR3: CASSPSFSGTTDTQYF; DNA: TGTGCCAGCAGTCCCAGCTTTAGCGGGACCACAGATACGCAGTATTTT
V: TRBV7-9; D: TRBD1; size: few; J: TRBJ1-4; CDR3: CASSLGQSREKLFF; DNA: TGTGCCAGCAGCTTGGGACAGTCTCGGGAAAAACTGTTTTTT
V: TRBV2; D: NA; size: NA; J: TRBJ1-1; CDR3: CASREPEGSMNTEAFF; DNA: TGTGCCAGCAGAGAGCCTGAGGGGAGCATGAACACTGAAGCTTTCTTT
V: TRBV5-1; D: NA; size: NA; J: TRBJ2-6; CDR3: CASSLGTGYQPGANVLTF; DNA: TGCGCCAGCAGCTTGGGTACAGGGTATCAACCTGGGGCCAACGTCCTGACTTTC
V: TRBV5-6; D: NA; size: once; J: TRBJ2-1; CDR3: CASSLYALYNEQFF; DNA: TGTGCCAGCAGCCTCTACGCGCTCTACAATGAGCAGTTCTTC
V: TRBV5-1; D: TRBD2; size: NA; J: TRBJ2-7; CDR3: CASSGLGGQRTSGLSSYEQYF; DNA: TGCGCCAGCAGCGGCCTTGGGGGGCAGAGGACTAGCGGCTTAAGCTCCTACGAGCAGTACTTC
V: TRBV28; D: NA; size: NA; J: TRBJ2-7; CDR3: CASSSAVSYEQYF; DNA: TGTGCCAGCAGTTCAGCGGTCTCCTACGAGCAGTACTTC
V: TRBV30; D: TRBD1; size: NA; J: TRBJ2-6; CDR3: CAWSAGGSGANVLTF; DNA: TGTGCCTGGAGTGCAGGGGGCTCTGGGGCCAACGTCCTGACTTTC
V: TRBV11-3; D: TRBD1; size: NA; J: TRBJ2-3; CDR3: CASSFSGTGAHF; DNA: TGTGCCAGCAGCTTTTCCGGGACAGGGGCCCACTTT
V: TRBV6-1; D: TRBD1; size: NA; J: TRBJ1-2; CDR3: CASSTDRGRGYGYTF; DNA: TGTGCCAGCAGTACTGACAGGGGAAGAGGCTATGGCTACACCTTC
V: TRBV5-6; D: TRBD1; size: NA; J: TRBJ2-5; CDR3: CASSLDTRPGQGGETQYF; DNA: TGTGCCAGCAGCTTGGACACCCGACCGGGACAGGGGGGAGAGACCCAGTACTTC
V: TRBV7-3; D: TRBD2; size: NA; J: TRBJ2-1; CDR3: CASSLNAGGLNEQFF; DNA: TGTGCCAGCAGCTTAAACGCGGGAGGACTCAATGAGCAGTTCTTC
V: TRBV11-2; D: TRBD1; size: NA; J: TRBJ1-3; CDR3: CASSSTGTGRKTSGNTIYF; DNA: TGTGCCAGCAGCTCGACGGGGACAGGACGGAAGACCTCTGGAAACACCATATATTTT
V: TRBV5-1; D: NA; size: NA; J: TRBJ1-1; CDR3: CASSFGQNTEAFF; DNA: TGCGCCAGCAGCTTTGGGCAGAACACTGAAGCTTTCTTT
V: TRBV2; D: NA; size: NA; J: TRBJ2-3; CDR3: CASRPSASTDTQYF; DNA: TGTGCCAGCCGACCCTCAGCTAGCACAGATACGCAGTATTTT
V: TRBV19; D: TRBD1; size: NA; J: TRBJ1-2; CDR3: CASSTRQGSGYTF; DNA: TGTGCCAGTAGTACCCGACAGGGGTCCGGCTACACCTTC
V: TRBV10-2; D: TRBD1; size: NA; J: TRBJ1-2; CDR3: CASSEAGQPIYGYTF; DNA: TGCGCCAGCAGTGAAGCGGGACAGCCTATCTATGGCTACACCTTC
V: TRBV19; D: NA; size: NA; J: TRBJ2-7; CDR3: CASSIGPGDTYEQYF; DNA: TGTGCCAGTAGTATAGGCCCAGGGGACACCTACGAGCAGTACTTC
V: TRBV2; D: NA; size: NA; J: TRBJ1-5; CDR3: CASRVTGSGQPQHF; DNA: TGTGCCAGCAGAGTAACAGGGTCGGGGCAGCCCCAGCATTTT
V: TRBV5-1; D: NA; size: NA; J: TRBJ2-2; CDR3: CASSSLNANTGELFF; DNA: TGCGCCAGCAGCTCACTAAACGCGAACACCGGGGAGCTGTTTTTT